What follows describes a single T cell receptor (beta chain). Its antigen remains unknown. A second PCR of 7 to 11 cycles used a sample-barcoded 5' primer and a J-beta primer mix. TCRdb used MiXCR to reprocess the 5' RACE reads, holding one entry per CDR3 protein. This table has over a million distinct CDR3 sequences, approximately 42% appearing once. These data are taken from a study of blood T cells in healthy people across ages. Study-level points and caveats: Greater diversity and more naive CD4+ cells were seen in long-lived donors than in aged donors.

The sample comprised blood. This clonotype originated in a woman younger than 35 in good health.

CDR3 DNA: TGTGCCAGCAGTGACCCATCAACCAGGGGTTTAGACACTGAAGCTTTCTTT. Residues: CASSDPSTRGLDTEAFF. The rearrangement uses TRBV2 and TRBJ1-1, with D possibly TRBD1 on 6 matching bases. This CDR3 region has 17 residues. The germline V gene encodes CDR1 SNHLY and CDR2 FYNNEI. The ends were cut back, 3 bases at V and 3 bases at J, with 20 bases in the middle.